The 6 T cell receptor beta chains below come from one sample, sequenced in a study of blood T cell repertoires in COVID-19. Profiling relied on immunoSEQ multiplex PCR, and the TCRdb table lists in-frame clones only, not all of them. The top ten clones hold about a fifth of a sample with just over 60,000 clones, roughly 84% of them seen once. The sequenced sample consisted of peripheral blood. These TCRs come from an elderly woman with active or convalescent COVID-19.

The V gene is TRBV2, the J gene TRBJ1-1; D might be TRBD1 (6 bases). The V and J ends lost 6 bases and 1 base respectively, with 9 bases between them. This CDR3 spans 13 amino acids. Germline assignment: CDR1 SNHLY and CDR2 FYNNEI. The CDR3 DNA follows: TGTGCCAGCAGAGTAGGGGGGAACACTGAAGCTTTCTTT. As protein: CASRVGGNTEAFF.

This rearrangement joins TRBV6-6 to TRBJ1-2; D is unclear. CDR3 length equals 14 residues. Deletions cut 5 bases from V and 4 bases from J, with 14 bases between. Per germline, CDR1 MNHNY and CDR2 SVGAGI (reference sequence). This CDR3 reads CASSVPQTGYGYTF. The CDR3 nucleotides are TGTGCCAGCAGTGTACCCCAAACTGGCTATGGCTACACCTTC.

The chain is built from TRBV7-9 and TRBJ2-1; 13 bases match TRBD2. V gave up 5 bases and J gave up 7 bases; unmatched junction bases: 5. The CDR3 is 15 amino acids. From germline, CDR1 is SEHNR and CDR2 FQNEAQ (reference sequence). CDR3 protein: CASSPWTSGGNEQFF. As DNA, the CDR3 is TGTGCCAGCAGCCCGTGGACTAGCGGGGGAAATGAGCAGTTCTTC.

J is TRBJ2-7 and V is TRBV2; 7 bases align to TRBD2. V lost 3 bases and J lost 2; bases outside the gene matches: 7. Looked up from germline, CDR1 is SNHLY and CDR2 is FYNNEI. CDR3 length: 15 residues. The DNA of the CDR3 is TGTGCCAGCAGTGAGGGGGGGTTCATCACCTACGAGCAGTACTTC. Its translation: CASSEGGFITYEQYF.

The J gene is TRBJ2-7, the V gene TRBV2; 9 bases are a match to TRBD2. The CDR3 is made up of 14 amino acids. Losses at the gene ends were 7 bases for V and 6 bases for J; bases not matched to a gene: 10. The germline V gene encodes CDR1 SNHLY and CDR2 FYNNEI. The CDR3 reads CASIRTSGGPEQYF. The CDR3 nucleotides are TGTGCCAGCATTCGAACGAGCGGGGGGCCCGAGCAGTACTTC.

The rearrangement links TRBV5-1 to TRBJ2-7, with 11 positions matching TRBD2. The CDR3 length is 14 residues. The V gene end was trimmed by 5 bases and the J gene end by 3 bases; junction bases not matched to a gene: 4. Germline CDR1 SGHRS, CDR2 YFSETQ. The CDR3 sequence: CASRGGTSGYEQYF. The CDR3 region has the DNA TGCGCCAGCAGGGGTGGGACTAGCGGCTACGAGCAGTACTTC. Using reference TRBV5-1 and TRBJ2-7 for the parts outside the CDR3, the full variable domain is KAGVTQTPRYLIKTRGQQVTLSCSPISGHRSVSWYQQTPGQGLQFLFEYFSETQRNKGNFPGRFSGRQFSNSRSEMNVSTLELGDSALYLCASRGGTSGYEQYFGPGTRLTVT.